The 4 T cell receptor beta chains reported below all come from one sample, sequenced in a study of blood T cell repertoires in COVID-19. Profiled with immunoSEQ multiplex PCR; TCRdb holds only in-frame clones, not every one. Counted here are some 250,000 clones, approximately 86% occurring once; the ten biggest clones make up approximately 2%. The sample was peripheral blood. The receptor source for this set is a man aged 25-45 years with active or convalescent COVID-19.

The chain joins TRBV19 to TRBJ2-7, with unresolved D. V lost 7 bases to trimming and J lost 4 bases, with 8 bases between them. The CDR3 sequence is 11 residues long. Germline CDR1 LNHDA, CDR2 SQIVND (reference sequence). CDR3 DNA sequence: TGTGCCAGTACACACGAATACGAGCAGTACTTC. Translation: CASTHEYEQYF.

The gene calls are TRBV6-2 or TRBV6-3 and TRBJ1-1; D not resolved. The CDR3 extends over 12 amino acids. Germline V gene data show CDR1 as MNHEY and CDR2 as SVGEGT. V was clipped by 6 bases and J by 13 bases, with 18 bases between them. The CDR3 loop reads CASSHSQVRVFF. CDR3 sequence (DNA): TGTGCCAGCAGCCACAGCCAGGTCCGTGTTTTCTTT.

The chain's CDR3 is CASSDPTGGGNQPQHF. The CDR3 coding sequence is TGTGCCAGCAGTGACCCGACAGGGGGGGGCAATCAGCCCCAGCATTTT. J is TRBJ1-5 and V is TRBV6-1; TRBD1 agrees at 9 bases. The CDR3 is 16 residues long. The V segment lost 3 bases and the J segment 2 bases; nucleotides outside the gene matches: 5. Germline values: CDR1 MNHNS, CDR2 SASEGT.

This chain's CDR3 is CASSLSLGVNYGYTF. CDR3 bases: TGTGCCAGCAGTTTATCCCTGGGAGTGAACTATGGCTACACCTTC. The chain recombines TRBV27 with TRBJ1-2; D is unclear. There are 15 residues in the CDR3. V was shortened by 0 bases and J by 2 bases, with 10 bases between the two germline ends. The germline V gene encodes CDR1 MNHEY and CDR2 SMNVEV (reference sequence).